This T cell receptor beta chain was sequenced in a study of post-analysis software for immune sequencing data. This clonotype was observed many times. Its antigen remains unknown. Study results and limitations: Five or six TRBV segments (TRBV5-6, TRBV5-1 and TRBV20-1 among them) occurred more frequently in patients than in controls. Compared against controls, patients with multiple sclerosis displayed significantly lower normalized Chao1 diversity.

The V segment lost 4 bases and the J segment 2 bases; nucleotides outside the gene matches: 0. The CDR3 covers 13 residues. Germline-derived CDR1 and CDR2 are SQVTM and ANQGSEA. Each TCR beta cDNA library carried unique molecular identifiers. The authors obtained approximately 540,000 cDNA molecules from approximately 0.91 to 9.4 million T cells. MiXCR was run by TCRdb on the PCR reads, yielding one entry per CDR3 protein. The sample has roughly 800,000 distinct CDR3 sequences; approximately 44% are singletons. This sequence was found in a girl between 5 and 17 years old with multiple sclerosis. This chain links TRBV29-1 with TRBJ2-7; 12 bases match TRBD2. What was sequenced was blood. The CDR3 DNA reads TGCAGCGTTGGGACTAGCGGGACCTACGAGCAGTACTTC. Translating gives CSVGTSGTYEQYF.